A single sample gave rise to the 4 T cell receptor beta chains below, sequenced in a study of T cell responses to AZD1222 COVID-19 vaccine. TCRdb's table, derived via immunoSEQ multiplex PCR, lists solely in-frame clones and lacks some. The data show more than 150,000 clones, with approximately 91% seen just once and 0.99% held by the top ten. Sequencing used peripheral blood, obtained on day 0 of AZD1222 vaccination. The source is an adult in good health.

The V call is TRBV28, the J call TRBJ2-7; D is possibly TRBD1 or TRBD2 (5 bases each). The CDR3 contains 14 residues. Germline values: CDR1 MDHEN, CDR2 SYDVKM. Trimming pared 6 bases from V and 3 bases from J, leaving 15 bases between. The CDR3 DNA is TGTGCCAGCAGGTACCAGGGACCCAACTACGAGCAGTACTTC. It translates to CASRYQGPNYEQYF.

The rearrangement links TRBV12-3 or TRBV12-4 to TRBJ2-1, with D possibly matching TRBD1 (5 bases). The CDR3 covers 12 residues. V was cut by 6 bases and J by 9 bases, with 12 bases left in between. The CDR3 here is CASSLQASEQFF. The CDR3 DNA reads TGTGCCAGCAGCCTACAGGCGAGTGAGCAGTTCTTC.

The chain employs TRBV9 and TRBJ2-1; perhaps TRBD1 as D (6 bases). V was shortened by 4 bases and J by 8 bases, with 19 bases between the two germline ends. CDR1 is SGDLS, CDR2 YYNGEE, per germline. The CDR3 length is 15 residues. The CDR3 is CASSRGGEWIDEQFF. As DNA, the CDR3 is TGTGCCAGCAGCAGAGGGGGTGAATGGATCGATGAGCAGTTCTTC.

This clone showed up just a few times. This chain uses TRBV27 with TRBJ2-7; D is perhaps TRBD2 (6 bases). CDR3 size: 15 residues. Per the germline V gene, CDR1 is MNHEY and CDR2 is SMNVEV (reference sequence). Trimming stripped 6 bases from V and 1 base from J, with 16 bases between. The CDR3 DNA is TGTGCCAGCAGACCGTGGCCGGGGGTATCCTACGAGCAGTACTTC. It codes for CASRPWPGVSYEQYF.